The present entry profiles one T cell receptor (beta chain) with its context. Its antigen specificity is not known. It has no much larger one-base neighbor in the sample; base qualities were not kept. Healthy HIV-negative adults with no recently reported acute infections or vaccinations were included as donors. All donors were Caucasian adults living in Nashville, Tennessee, USA. CD4+ T cells were enriched by magnetic negative selection, after which naive cells were positively selected on CD45RA and the negative fraction was taken as the memory subset. After blood collection by leukapheresis, PBMCs were isolated using Ficoll-Histopaque density gradient centrifugation and then cryopreserved in the vapor phase of liquid nitrogen. Analytical flow cytometry was used to check the purity and quantity of each magnetically sorted T cell population. Genomic DNA was isolated from every sorted fraction and measured by UV absorbance on a Nanodrop 2000c.

The germline ends are 21 bases apart after V is trimmed by 0 bases and J by 0 bases. The CDR3 sequence holds 19 residues, the cysteine and phenylalanine included. Only the CDR3 part of the read is kept: 57 bases, read in frame from the first base. Looking up the germline V gene yields CDR1 MDHEN and CDR2 SYDVKM. The sample is drawn from a study of shared clonotypes between healthy human individuals (TCRdb year 2020). Turning to the overall study: The cohort comprised a couple of women and three men aged 18 to 49 years. For each donor, CD4 naive and CD4 memory were each run on three plates, CD8 naive on two plates, and CD8 memory on one plate. Each donor's leukapheresis produced roughly between roughly 0.85 and 9.5 billion PBMCs. The study deeply sequenced blood TCR repertoires of about 5 healthy adults to estimate repertoire size and the extent of clonotype sharing between individuals. Different laboratories and diverse techniques were used to prepare libraries and sequence TCR repertoires, to increase sequencing depth and limit assay-specific biases.

Study-wide findings and limitations: Sampling was restricted to blood, and TCR repertoires in tissues likely differ from the TCR repertoires found in blood. Rarefaction of sorted-subset datasets indicated incomplete sequencing despite the large sequencing depth. Clonotypes shared by all four sorted-subset donors showed higher generation probabilities than non-shared clonotypes. Sharing across a handful of donors was observed for around 5% of naive CD4, 3.5% of naive CD8, 2% to 2.5% of memory CD4, and roughly 0.43% of memory CD8 clonotypes. Based on pairwise subsampling, the degree of clonotype sharing among donors was expected to be affected by sequencing depth. Because the study included only a small number of donors, the genetic and exposure-history diversity represented was limited. Estimated clonotype richness was generally larger for naive than for memory subsets.

TCR CDR3 regions were amplified from genomic DNA by multiplex PCR using the deep immunoSEQ assay. Extracted genomic DNA from each cell subset was spread evenly across all wells of several immunoSEQ 96-well plates, with each plate serving as a replicate. Each replicate PCR for sorted subsets received about 0.2 ug genomic DNA, equal to 30,000 or so T cell genomes. Purified libraries were quantified with a Qubit 3.0 fluorometer, sized on a Bioanalyzer 2100, and re-quantified with the KAPA Library Quantification kit. A separate single-read 150-cycle Illumina NextSeq 550 flow cell was used to sequence each immunoSEQ 96-well plate. Per the source publication's procedure: Because the immunoSEQ output included only junctional sequences and no quality scores, the filtering could not be the same as the filtering used for full-length reads. Sequences were annotated with PyIR, a Python wrapper for IgBLAST v1.9, and V/J genes and CDR3 were assigned using IMGT germline references. Any read was removed if the V/J assignment was weak (E-value above 1e-6), the CDR3 was missing, or the read contained stop codons, out-of-frame junctions, or ambiguous translated residues. V3J clonotypes were defined by identical inferred V gene, J gene, and CDR3 amino acid sequence. To compute the percentage overlap between repertoires, the number of shared unique clonotypes was divided by the size of the smaller repertoire. Repertoire richness was assessed with RTK rarefaction, the Chao1 estimator, and Recon v2.1 estimates of unobserved clonotypes. For all TCRbeta clonotypes obtained by the gDNA method from four donors, generation probabilities were computed with OLGA. The table comes from immuneACCESS by way of TCRdb, which keeps in-frame sequences with V and J called. Part of the clones is missing from these tables; in studies checked, under half for an unresolved V gene and the rest for unknown reasons. Clonal size and the V and J genes are those of that table, whereas D and trimming came from the DNA. Recorded for this sample are 1 million to 1.3 million clones; around 82% of them occurred a single time. The ten largest clones take up around 0.6% of the sample.

The sequence joins TRBV28 to TRBJ2-7; TRBD2 could be the D gene, as 6 bases match. The sequenced sample consisted of memory CD4+ T cells from PBMCs. In the paper's terms, the cell subset or site label means: CD45RA-negative fraction. This receptor was taken from a man aged 18-30 years in good health. Some clones in this sample may be carry-over from other donors' samples. The sequence in DNA is TGTGCCAGCAGTTTATGGATGGAGGGCCGCGCGGATAGCTCCTACGAGCAGTACTTC. This codes for CASSLWMEGRADSSYEQYF.